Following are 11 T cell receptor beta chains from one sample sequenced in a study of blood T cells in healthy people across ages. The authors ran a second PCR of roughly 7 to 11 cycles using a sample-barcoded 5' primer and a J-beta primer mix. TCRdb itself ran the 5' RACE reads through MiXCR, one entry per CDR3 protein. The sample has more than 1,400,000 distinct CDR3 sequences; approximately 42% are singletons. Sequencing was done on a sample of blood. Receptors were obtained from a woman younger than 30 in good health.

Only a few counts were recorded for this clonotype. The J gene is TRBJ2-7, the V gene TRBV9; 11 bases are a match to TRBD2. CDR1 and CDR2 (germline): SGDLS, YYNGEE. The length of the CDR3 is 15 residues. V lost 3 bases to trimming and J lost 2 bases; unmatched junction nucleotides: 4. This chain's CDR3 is CASSGRLAGPYEQYF. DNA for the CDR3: TGTGCCAGCAGCGGCAGACTAGCGGGGCCCTACGAGCAGTACTTC.

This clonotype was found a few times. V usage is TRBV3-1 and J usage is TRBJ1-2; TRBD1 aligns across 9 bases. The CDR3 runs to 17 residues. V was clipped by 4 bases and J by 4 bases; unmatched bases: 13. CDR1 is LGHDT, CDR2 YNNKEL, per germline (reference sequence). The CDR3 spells CASSLTPGQGGSYGYTF. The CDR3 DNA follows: TGTGCCAGCAGCCTTACACCGGGACAGGGAGGAAGCTATGGCTACACCTTC.

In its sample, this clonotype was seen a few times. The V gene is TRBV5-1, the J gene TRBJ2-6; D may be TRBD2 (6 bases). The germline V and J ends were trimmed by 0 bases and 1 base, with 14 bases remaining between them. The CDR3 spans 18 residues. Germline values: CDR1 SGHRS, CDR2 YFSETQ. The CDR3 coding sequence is TGCGCCAGCAGCTTGGGATACATGGGGGGATCTGGGGCCAACGTCCTGACTTTC. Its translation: CASSLGYMGGSGANVLTF.

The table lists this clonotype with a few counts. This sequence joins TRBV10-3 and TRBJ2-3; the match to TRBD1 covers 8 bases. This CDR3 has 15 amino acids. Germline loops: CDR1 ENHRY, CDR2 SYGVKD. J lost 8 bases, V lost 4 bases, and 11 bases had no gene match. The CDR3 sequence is CAISGGTGSGGTQYF. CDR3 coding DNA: TGTGCCATCAGTGGGGGGACAGGTAGTGGGGGTACGCAGTATTTT.

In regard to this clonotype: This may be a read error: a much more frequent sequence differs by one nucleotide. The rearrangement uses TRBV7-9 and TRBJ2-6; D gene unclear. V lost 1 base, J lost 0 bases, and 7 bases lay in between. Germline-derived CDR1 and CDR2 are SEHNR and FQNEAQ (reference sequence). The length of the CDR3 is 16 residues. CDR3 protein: CASSLDSSSGANVLTF. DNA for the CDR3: TGTGCCAGCAGCTTAGATTCGAGCTCTGGGGCCAACGTCCTGACTTTC.

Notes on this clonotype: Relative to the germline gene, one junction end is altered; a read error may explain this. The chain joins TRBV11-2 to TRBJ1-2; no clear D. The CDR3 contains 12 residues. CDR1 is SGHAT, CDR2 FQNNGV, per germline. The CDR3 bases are TGTGCCAGTAAGGGATCCGACTATGGTTACACCTTC. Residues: CASKGSDYGYTF. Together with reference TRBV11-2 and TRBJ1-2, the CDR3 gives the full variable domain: EAGVAQSPRYKIIEKRQSVAFWCNPISGHATLYWYQQILGQGPKLLIQFQNNGVVDDSQLPKDRFSAERLKGVDSTLKIQPAKLEDSAVYLCASKGSDYGYTFGSGTRLTVV.

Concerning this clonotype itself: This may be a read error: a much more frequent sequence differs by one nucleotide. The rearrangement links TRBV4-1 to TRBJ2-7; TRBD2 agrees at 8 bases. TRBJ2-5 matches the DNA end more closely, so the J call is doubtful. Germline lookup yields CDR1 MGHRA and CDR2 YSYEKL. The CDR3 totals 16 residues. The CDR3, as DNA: TGCGCCAGCAGCCAAGATAGAGGAGGACTAGCTGAGACCCAGTACTTC. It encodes CASSQDRGGLAETQYF.

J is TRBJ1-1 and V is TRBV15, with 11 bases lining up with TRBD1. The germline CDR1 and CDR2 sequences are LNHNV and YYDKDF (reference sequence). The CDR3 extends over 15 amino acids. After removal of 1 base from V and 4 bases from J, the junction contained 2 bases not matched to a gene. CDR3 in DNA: TGTGCCACCAGCAGAGCAGGGACAGGGGGCACTGAAGCTTTCTTT. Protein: CATSRAGTGGTEAFF.

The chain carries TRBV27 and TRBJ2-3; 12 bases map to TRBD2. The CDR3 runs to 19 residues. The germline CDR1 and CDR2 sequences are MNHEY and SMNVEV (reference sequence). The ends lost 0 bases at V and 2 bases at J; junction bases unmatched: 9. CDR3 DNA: TGTGCCAGCAGTTTATCCCGGACTAGCGGGACACCTTTCACAGATACGCAGTATTTT. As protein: CASSLSRTSGTPFTDTQYF.

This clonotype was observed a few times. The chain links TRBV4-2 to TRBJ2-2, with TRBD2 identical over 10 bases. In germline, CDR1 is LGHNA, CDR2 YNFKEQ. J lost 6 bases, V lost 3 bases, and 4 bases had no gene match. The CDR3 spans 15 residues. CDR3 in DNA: TGTGCCAGCAGCCAGAGCGGGGGGGCCGCCGGGGAGCTGTTTTTT. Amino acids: CASSQSGGAAGELFF.

In nucleotides, the CDR3 is TGCGCCAGCAGCTCACAGGGGGGGCGCACAGATACGCAGTATTTT. Its protein is CASSSQGGRTDTQYF. The chain uses TRBV5-1 and TRBJ2-3, with a weak D call TRBD1 (8 bases). V lost 3 bases, J lost 1 base, and 12 bases lay in between. From germline, CDR1 is SGHRS and CDR2 YFSETQ. CDR3 size: 15 residues. Combining the CDR3 with reference TRBV5-1 and TRBJ2-3 gives the whole variable domain KAGVTQTPRYLIKTRGQQVTLSCSPISGHRSVSWYQQTPGQGLQFLFEYFSETQRNKGNFPGRFSGRQFSNSRSEMNVSTLELGDSALYLCASSSQGGRTDTQYFGPGTRLTVL.